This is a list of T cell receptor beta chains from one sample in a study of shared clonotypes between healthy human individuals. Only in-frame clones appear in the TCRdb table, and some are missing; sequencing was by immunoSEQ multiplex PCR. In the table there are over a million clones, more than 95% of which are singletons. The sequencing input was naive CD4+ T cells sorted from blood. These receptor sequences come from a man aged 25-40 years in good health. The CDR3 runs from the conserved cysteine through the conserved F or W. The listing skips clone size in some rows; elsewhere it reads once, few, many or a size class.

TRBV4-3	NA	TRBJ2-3	CASSQELSDTQYF
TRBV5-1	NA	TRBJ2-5	CASSLAGGETQYF
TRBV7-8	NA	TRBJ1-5	CASSRTGNSNQPQHF
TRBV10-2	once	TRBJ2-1	CASSGGFKNNEQFF
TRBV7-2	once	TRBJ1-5	CASSLRGQTQPQHF
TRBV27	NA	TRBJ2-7	CASSLGGTLSYEQYF
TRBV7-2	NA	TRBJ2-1	CASSFSGLASGSEQFF
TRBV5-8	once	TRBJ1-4	CASSPPRVLLFGEKLFF
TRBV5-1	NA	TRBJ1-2	CASSSGEGYGYTF
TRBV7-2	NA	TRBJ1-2	CASSSSSRTEYGYTF
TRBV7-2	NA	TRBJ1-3	CASSLAHGLSSGNTIYF
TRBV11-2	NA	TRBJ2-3	CASSLLAGTSCADTQYF
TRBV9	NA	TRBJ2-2	CASSVASLIGGELFF
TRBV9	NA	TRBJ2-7	CASSLAGSSYEQYF
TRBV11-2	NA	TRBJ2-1	CASRRLAGRFNEQFF
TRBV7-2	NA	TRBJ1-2	CASSSLSDRDTF
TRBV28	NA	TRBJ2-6	CASSFELTYSGANVLTF
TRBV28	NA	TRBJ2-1	CASSLAENEQFF
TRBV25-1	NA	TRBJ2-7	CASSEPRTGGYEQYF
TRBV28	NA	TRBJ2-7	CASSSPGLEGYEQYF
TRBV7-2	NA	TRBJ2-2	CASSSNSGRAVGTGELFF
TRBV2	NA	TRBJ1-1	CASSVDSLRDTEAFF
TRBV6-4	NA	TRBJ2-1	CASSKGPGLGVNEQFF
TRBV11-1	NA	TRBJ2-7	CASSLTPQTGTDSYEQYF
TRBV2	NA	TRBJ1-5	CASSGDHNQPQHF
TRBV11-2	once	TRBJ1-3	CASSLGSRSGNTIYF
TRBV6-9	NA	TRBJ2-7	CASSNKTGVFSYEQYF
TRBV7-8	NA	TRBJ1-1	CASSSPLGTGNNTEAFF
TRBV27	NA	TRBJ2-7	CASSLGVPGQGLNAYEQYF
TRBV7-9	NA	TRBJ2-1	CASSLARGLVIYDEQFF
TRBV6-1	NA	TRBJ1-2	CASSRGGRVDGYTF
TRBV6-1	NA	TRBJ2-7	CASSEVPAYEQYF
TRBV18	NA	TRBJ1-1	CASSAGEGTEAFF
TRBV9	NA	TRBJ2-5	CASSYQITAQETQYF
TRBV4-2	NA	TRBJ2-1	CASSQRDRGINEQFF
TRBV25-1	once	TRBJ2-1	CAGQGPAPGNEQFF
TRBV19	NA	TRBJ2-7	CASSKGQGGTAYEQYF
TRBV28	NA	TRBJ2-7	CASSFGQVLLEQYF
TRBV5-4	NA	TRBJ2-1	CASRGGGRNNEQFF
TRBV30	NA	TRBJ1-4	CAWSVLRRNNEKLFF
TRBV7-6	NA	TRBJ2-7	CASSLAPNSGIETYEQYF
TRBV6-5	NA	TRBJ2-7	CASTSPGRSPQGQYF
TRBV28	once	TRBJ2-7	CASNLGPSGAEQYF
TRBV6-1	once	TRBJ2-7	CASSEAGRDEQYF
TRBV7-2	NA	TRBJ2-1	CASSLGARASGEQFF
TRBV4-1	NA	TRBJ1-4	CASSQDRTGAGTNEKLFF
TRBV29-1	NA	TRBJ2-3	CSSSGGADTQYF
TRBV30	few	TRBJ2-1	CAWSEGWRNSYNEQFF
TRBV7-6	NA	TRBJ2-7	CASSRGTSGALVSEQYF
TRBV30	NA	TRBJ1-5	CAWRPGGRQPQHF
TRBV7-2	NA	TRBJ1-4	CASSLQSSTGSEKLFF
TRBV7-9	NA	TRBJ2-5	CASSLGQQETQYF
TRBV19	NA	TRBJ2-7	CASSKGGSYEQYF
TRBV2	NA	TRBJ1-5	CASSSAGMVPQHF
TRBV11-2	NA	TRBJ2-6	CASSPDVRRFLSGANVLTF
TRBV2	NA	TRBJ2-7	CASREGLANSYEQYF
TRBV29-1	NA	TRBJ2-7	CSVTSGRALDEQYF
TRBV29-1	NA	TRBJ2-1	CSDRLAGAYNEQFF